Included here is one T cell receptor beta chain sequence, with context. What it recognizes is unknown. The library targeted TCRbeta and was prepared with unique molecular identifiers. TCRdb re-derived calls from the PCR reads in MiXCR, one entry per CDR3 protein. The sample gives over 400,000 distinct CDR3 sequences, roughly 43% of which show up once; about 30% is in the top ten. This CDR3 comprises 13 residues. Trimming removed 8 bases at V and 0 bases at J, with 5 bases between. Germline values: CDR1 SGHTA, CDR2 FQGNSA. These data are taken from a study of T-cell reconstitution after alpha-beta-depleted transplantation in children. Study-level findings and limits: Where alpha-beta T cells came from about two months after transplant was reportedly several hundred expanded graft clones. High day-60 TCRbeta diversity in some patients came from surviving recipient T cells and thymic progenitors. T-cell numbers and diversity, one year after transplant, stemmed largely from T cells that were newly produced.

The starting material was PBMCs, obtained before TCRalphabeta/CD19-depleted stem cell transplant. The chain has TRBV7-2 and TRBJ2-6; D uncertain. The sequence was collected from a girl aged 2-15 years with aplastic anemia, due to receive a stem cell transplant. The CDR3 reads CASSHSGANVLTF. The CDR3 DNA is TGTGCCAGCTCCCACTCTGGGGCCAACGTCCTGACTTTC.